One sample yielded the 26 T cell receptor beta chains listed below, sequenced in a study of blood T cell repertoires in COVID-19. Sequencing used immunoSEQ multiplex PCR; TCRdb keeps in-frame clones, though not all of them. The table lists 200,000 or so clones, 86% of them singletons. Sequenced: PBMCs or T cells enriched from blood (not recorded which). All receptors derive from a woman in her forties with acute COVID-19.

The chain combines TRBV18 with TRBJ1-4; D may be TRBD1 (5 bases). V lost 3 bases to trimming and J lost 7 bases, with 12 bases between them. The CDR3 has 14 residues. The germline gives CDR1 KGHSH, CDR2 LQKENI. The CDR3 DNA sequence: TGTGCCAGCTCACCGGGGGGGAGATTTGAAAAACTGTTTTTT. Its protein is CASSPGGRFEKLFF.

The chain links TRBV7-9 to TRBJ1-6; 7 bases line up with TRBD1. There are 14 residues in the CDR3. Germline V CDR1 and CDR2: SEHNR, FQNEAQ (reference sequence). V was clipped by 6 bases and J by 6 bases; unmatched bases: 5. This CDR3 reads CASRSTGPNSPLHF. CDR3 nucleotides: TGTGCCAGCAGGTCGACAGGGCCTAATTCACCCCTCCACTTT.

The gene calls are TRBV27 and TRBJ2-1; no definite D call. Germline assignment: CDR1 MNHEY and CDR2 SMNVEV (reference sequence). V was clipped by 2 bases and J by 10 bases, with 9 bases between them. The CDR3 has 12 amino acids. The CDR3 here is CASSLGLHEQFF. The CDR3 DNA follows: TGTGCCAGCAGTTTAGGGCTTCACGAGCAGTTCTTC.

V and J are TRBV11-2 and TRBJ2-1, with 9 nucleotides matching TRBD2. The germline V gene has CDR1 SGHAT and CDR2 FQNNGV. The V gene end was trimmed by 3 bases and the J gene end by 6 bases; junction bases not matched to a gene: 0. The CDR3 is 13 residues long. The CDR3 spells CASSFSGSNEQFF. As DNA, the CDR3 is TGTGCCAGCAGCTTTAGCGGGAGCAATGAGCAGTTCTTC.

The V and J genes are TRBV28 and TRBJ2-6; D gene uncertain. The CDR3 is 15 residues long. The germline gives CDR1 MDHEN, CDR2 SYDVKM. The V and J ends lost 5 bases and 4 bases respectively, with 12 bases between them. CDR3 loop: CASSKPLTGANVLTF. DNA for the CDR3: TGTGCCAGCAGTAAACCGCTAACCGGGGCCAACGTCCTGACTTTC.

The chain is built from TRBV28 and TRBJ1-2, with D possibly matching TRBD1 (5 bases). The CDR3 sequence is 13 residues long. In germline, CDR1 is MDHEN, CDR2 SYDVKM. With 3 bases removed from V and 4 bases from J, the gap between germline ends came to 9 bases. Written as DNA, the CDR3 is TGTGCCAGCAGTTTGCCGGACACCTATGGCTACACCTTC. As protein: CASSLPDTYGYTF.

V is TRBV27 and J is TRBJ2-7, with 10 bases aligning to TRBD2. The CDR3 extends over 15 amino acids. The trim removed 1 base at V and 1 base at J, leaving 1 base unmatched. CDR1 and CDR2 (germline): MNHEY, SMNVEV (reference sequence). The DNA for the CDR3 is TGTGCCAGCAGTTTATATAGCGGGAGGTCCTACGAGCAGTACTTC. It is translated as CASSLYSGRSYEQYF.

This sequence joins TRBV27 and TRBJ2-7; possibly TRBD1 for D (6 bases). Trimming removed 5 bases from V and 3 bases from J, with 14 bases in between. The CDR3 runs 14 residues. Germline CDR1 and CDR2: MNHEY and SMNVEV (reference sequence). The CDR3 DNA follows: TGTGCCAGCAGTCAAACGACAGGCTACTACGAGCAGTACTTC. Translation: CASSQTTGYYEQYF.

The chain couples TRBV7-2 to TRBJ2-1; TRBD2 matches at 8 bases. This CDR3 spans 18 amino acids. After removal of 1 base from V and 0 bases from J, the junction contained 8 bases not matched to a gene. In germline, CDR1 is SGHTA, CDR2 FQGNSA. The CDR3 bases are TGTGCCAGCAGCTTAGGTCTTCTAGCGGGCCCCTCCTACAATGAGCAGTTCTTC. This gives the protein CASSLGLLAGPSYNEQFF.

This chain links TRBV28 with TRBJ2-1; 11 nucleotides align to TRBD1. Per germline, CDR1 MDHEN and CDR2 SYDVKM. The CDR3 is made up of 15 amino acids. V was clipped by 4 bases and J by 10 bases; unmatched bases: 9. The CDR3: CASSSAGTGGWEQFF. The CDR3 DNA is TGTGCCAGCAGTTCCGCTGGGACAGGGGGTTGGGAGCAGTTCTTC.

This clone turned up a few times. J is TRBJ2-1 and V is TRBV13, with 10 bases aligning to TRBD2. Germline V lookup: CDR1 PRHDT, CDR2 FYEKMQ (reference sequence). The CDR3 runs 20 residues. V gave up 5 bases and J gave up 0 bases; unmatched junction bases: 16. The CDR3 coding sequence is TGTGCCAGCAGCCCAGGCGGGAGTAGCGGGAGGCCAAGCTCCTACAATGAGCAGTTCTTC. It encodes CASSPGGSSGRPSSYNEQFF.

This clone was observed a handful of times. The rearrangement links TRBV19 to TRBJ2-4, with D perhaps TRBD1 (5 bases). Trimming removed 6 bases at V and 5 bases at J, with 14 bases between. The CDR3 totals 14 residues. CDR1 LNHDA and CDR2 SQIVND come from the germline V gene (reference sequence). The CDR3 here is CASSDSHFQNIQYF. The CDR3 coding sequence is TGTGCCAGTAGCGACAGCCACTTTCAAAACATTCAGTACTTC.

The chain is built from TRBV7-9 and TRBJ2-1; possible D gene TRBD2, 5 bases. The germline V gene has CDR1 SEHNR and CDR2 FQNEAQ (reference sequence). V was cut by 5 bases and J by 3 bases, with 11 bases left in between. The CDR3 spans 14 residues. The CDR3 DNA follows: TGTGCCAGCAGCGAGCGGAGCTTCTACAATGAGCAGTTCTTC. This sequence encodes CASSERSFYNEQFF. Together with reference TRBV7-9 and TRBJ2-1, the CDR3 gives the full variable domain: DTGVSQNPRHKITKRGQNVTFRCDPISEHNRLYWYRQTLGQGPEFLTYFQNEAQLEKSRLLSDRFSAERPKGSFSTLEIQRTEQGDSAMYLCASSERSFYNEQFFGPGTRLTVL.

CDR3 region: CASSPHPIGGGSEQYF. DNA for the CDR3: TGTGCCAGCAGCCCACATCCAATCGGGGGAGGTAGCGAGCAGTACTTC. The chain couples TRBV7-8 to TRBJ2-7; tentatively, D is TRBD2 (6 bases). Per germline, CDR1 SGHVS and CDR2 FQNEAQ. The CDR3 is 16 residues long. The ends were cut back, 5 bases at V and 6 bases at J, with 23 bases in the middle. The full variable domain, in which reference TRBV7-8 and TRBJ2-7 provide the parts outside the CDR3, is GAGVSQSPRYKVAKRGQDVALRCDPISGHVSLFWYQQALGQGPEFLTYFQNEAQLDKSGLPSDRFFAERPEGSVSTLKIQRTQQEDSAVYLCASSPHPIGGGSEQYFGPGTRLTVT.

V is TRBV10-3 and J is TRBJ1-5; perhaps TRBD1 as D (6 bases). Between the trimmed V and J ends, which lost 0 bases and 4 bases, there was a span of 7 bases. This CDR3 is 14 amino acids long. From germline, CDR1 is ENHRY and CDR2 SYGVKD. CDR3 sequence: CAISESDRNQPQHF. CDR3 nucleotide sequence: TGTGCCATCAGTGAGTCGGACAGAAATCAGCCCCAGCATTTT.

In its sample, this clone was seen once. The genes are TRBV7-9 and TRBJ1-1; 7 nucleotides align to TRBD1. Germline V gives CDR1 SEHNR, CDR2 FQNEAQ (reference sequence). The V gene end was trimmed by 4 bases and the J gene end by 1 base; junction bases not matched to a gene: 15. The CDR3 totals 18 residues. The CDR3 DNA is TGTGCCAGCAGCTCTTACCCTCGGACAGGCACGTCGAACACTGAAGCTTTCTTT. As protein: CASSSYPRTGTSNTEAFF.

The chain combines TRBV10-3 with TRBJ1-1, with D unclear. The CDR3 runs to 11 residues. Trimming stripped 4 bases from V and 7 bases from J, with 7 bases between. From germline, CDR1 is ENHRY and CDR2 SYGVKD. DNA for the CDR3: TGTGCCATCAGTGCCGGGGATGAAGCTTTCTTT. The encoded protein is CAISAGDEAFF.

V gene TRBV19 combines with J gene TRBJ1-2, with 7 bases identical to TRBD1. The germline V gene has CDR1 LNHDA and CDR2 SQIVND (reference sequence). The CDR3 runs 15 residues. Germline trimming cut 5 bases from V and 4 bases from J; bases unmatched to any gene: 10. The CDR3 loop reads CASSDRVYFPYGYTF. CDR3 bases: TGTGCCAGTAGTGACAGGGTCTATTTCCCCTATGGCTACACCTTC. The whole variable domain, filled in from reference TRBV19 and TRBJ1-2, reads DGGITQSPKYLFRKEGQNVTLSCEQNLNHDAMYWYRQDPGQGLRLIYYSQIVNDFQKGDIAEGYSVSREKKESFPLTVTSAQKNPTAFYLCASSDRVYFPYGYTFGSGTRLTVV.

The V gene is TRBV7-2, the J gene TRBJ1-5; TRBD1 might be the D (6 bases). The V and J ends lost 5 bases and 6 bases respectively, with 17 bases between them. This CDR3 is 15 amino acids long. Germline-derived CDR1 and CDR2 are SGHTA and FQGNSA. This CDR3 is CASSPPWQGSQPQHF. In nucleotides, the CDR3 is TGTGCCAGCAGCCCCCCGTGGCAGGGGAGTCAGCCCCAGCATTTT.

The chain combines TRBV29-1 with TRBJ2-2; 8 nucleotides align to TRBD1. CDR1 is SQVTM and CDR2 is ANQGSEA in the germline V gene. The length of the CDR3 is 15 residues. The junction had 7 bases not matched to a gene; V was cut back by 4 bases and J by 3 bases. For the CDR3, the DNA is TGCAGCGTTGCTATCGGGACAGGTTACACCGGGGAGCTGTTTTTT. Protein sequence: CSVAIGTGYTGELFF.

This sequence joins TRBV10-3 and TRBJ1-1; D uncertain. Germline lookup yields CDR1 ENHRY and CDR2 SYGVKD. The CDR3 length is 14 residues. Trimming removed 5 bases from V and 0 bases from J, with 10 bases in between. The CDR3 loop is CAISTRRMNTEAFF. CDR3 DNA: TGTGCCATCAGTACGAGGAGGATGAACACTGAAGCTTTCTTT.

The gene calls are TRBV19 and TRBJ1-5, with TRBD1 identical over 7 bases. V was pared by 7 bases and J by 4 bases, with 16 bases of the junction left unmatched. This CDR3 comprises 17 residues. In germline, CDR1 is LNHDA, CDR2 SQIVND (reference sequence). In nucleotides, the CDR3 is TGTGCCAGTAAGAACAGTCCAGGGGGACGAGGGAATCAGCCCCAGCATTTT. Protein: CASKNSPGGRGNQPQHF.

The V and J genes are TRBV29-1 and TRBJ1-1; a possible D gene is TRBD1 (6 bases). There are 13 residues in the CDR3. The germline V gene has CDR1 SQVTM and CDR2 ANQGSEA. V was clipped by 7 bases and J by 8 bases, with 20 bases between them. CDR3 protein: CSAVGQRLREAFF. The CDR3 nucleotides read TGCAGCGCCGTTGGACAGCGATTACGAGAAGCTTTCTTT.

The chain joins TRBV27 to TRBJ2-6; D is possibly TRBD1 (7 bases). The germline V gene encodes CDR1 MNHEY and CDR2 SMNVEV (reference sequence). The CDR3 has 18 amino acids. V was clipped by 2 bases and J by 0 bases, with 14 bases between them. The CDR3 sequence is CASSLRGDSYSGANVLTF. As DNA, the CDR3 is TGTGCCAGCAGTTTAAGGGGGGACAGCTACTCTGGGGCCAACGTCCTGACTTTC.

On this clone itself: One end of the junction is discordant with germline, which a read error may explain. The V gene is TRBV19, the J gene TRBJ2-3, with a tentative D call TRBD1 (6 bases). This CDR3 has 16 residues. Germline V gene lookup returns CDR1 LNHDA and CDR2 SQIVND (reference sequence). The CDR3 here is CASSPQQGRSTDTQYF. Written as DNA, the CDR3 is TGTGCTAGTAGTCCACAACAGGGCAGGAGCACAGATACGCAGTATTTT.

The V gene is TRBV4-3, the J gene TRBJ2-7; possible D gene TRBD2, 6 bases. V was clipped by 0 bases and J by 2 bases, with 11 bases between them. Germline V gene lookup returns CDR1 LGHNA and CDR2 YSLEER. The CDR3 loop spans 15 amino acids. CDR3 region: CASSQEPGLPYEQYF. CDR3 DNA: TGCGCCAGCAGCCAAGAACCGGGACTCCCCTACGAGCAGTACTTC.